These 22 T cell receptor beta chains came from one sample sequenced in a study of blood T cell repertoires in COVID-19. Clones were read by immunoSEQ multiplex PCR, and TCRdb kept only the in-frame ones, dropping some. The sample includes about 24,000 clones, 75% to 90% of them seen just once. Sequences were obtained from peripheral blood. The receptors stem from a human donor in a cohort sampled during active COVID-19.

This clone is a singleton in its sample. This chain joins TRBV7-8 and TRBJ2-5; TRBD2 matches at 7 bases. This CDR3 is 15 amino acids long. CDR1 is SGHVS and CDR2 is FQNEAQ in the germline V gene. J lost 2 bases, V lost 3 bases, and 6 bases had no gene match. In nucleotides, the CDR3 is TGTGCCAGCAGCTTTACCAGCGGGAAACAAGAGACCCAGTACTTC. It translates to CASSFTSGKQETQYF.

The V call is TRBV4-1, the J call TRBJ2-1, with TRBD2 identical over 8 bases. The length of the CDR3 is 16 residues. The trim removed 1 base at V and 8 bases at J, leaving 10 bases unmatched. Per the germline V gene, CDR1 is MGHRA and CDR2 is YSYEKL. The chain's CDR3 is CASSQGVGGRLDEQFF. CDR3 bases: TGCGCCAGCAGCCAAGGAGTCGGCGGGAGGCTGGATGAGCAGTTCTTC.

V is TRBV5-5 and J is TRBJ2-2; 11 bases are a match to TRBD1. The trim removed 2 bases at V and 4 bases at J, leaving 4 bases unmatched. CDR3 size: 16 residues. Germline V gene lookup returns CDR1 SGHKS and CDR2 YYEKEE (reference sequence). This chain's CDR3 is CASSLRTGGITGELFF. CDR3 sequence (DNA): TGTGCCAGCAGCTTAAGGACAGGGGGCATCACCGGGGAGCTGTTTTTT.

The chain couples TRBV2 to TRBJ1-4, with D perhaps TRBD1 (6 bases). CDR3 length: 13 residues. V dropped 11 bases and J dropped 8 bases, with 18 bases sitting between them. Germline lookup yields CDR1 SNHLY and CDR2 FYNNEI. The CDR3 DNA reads TGTGCCGGTCAACAGGGTTTTAGGGAAAAACTGTTTTTT. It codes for CAGQQGFREKLFF.

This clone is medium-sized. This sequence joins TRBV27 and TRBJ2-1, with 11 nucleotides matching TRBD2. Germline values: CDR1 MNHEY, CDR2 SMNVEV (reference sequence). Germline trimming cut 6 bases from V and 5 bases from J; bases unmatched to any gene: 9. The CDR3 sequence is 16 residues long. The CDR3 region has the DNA TGTGCCAGCAGCGTTGGGAGACTAGCGGGAAACAATGAGCAGTTCTTC. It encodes CASSVGRLAGNNEQFF.

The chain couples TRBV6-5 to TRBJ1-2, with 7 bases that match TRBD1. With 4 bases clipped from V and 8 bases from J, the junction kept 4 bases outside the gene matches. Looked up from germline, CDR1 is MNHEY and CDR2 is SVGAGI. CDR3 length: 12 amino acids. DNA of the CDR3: TGTGCCAGCAGTTCTCAGACAGGGGGCTACACCTTC. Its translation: CASSSQTGGYTF.

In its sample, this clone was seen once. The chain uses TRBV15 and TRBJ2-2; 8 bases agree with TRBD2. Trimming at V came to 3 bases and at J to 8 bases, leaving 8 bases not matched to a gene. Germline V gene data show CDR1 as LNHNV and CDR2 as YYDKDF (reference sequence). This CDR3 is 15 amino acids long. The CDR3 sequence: CATSRGTRGTGELFF. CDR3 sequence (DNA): TGTGCCACCAGCAGGGGGACTAGGGGGACAGGGGAGCTGTTTTTT.

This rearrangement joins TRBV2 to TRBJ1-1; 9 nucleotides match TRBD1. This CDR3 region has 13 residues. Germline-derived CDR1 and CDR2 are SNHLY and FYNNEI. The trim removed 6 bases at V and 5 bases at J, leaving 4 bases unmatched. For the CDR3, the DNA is TGTGCCAGCAGGGGGACAGGGTTGACTGAAGCTTTCTTT. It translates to CASRGTGLTEAFF.

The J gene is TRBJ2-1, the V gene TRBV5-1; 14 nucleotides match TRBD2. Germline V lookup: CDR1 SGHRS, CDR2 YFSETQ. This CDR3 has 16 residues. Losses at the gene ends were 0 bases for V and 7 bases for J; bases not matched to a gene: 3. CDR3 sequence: CASSLAGLAGENEQFF. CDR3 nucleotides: TGCGCCAGCAGCTTGGCGGGACTAGCGGGAGAAAATGAGCAGTTCTTC.

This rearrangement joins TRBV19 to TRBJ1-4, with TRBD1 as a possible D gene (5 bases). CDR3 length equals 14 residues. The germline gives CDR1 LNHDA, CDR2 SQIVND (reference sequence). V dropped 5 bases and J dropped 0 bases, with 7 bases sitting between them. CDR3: CASSLTATNEKLFF. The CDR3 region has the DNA TGTGCCAGTAGTTTGACAGCAACTAATGAAAAACTGTTTTTT.

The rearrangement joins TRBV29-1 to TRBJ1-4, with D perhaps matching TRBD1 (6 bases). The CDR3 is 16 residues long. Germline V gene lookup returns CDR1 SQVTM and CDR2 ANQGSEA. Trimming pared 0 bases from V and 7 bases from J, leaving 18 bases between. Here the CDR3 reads CSVEDKFGRGAEKLFF. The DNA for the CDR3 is TGCAGCGTTGAAGATAAGTTTGGCAGGGGAGCTGAAAAACTGTTTTTT.

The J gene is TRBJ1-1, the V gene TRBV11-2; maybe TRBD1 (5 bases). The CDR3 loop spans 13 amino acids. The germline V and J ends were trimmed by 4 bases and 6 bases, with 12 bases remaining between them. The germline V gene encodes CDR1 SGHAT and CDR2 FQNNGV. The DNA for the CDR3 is TGTGCCAGCAGCTCGGAGTTCAGGGCTGAAGCTTTCTTT. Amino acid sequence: CASSSEFRAEAFF.

The CDR3, as DNA: TGCGCCAGCAGCTTGGCGGAAGGGGTCGGTGAAGCTTTCTTT. Protein product: CASSLAEGVGEAFF. The gene calls are TRBV5-1 and TRBJ1-1; possibly TRBD1 for D (5 bases). The CDR3 loop spans 14 amino acids. Per the germline V gene, CDR1 is SGHRS and CDR2 is YFSETQ. The V gene lost 0 bases and the J gene lost 7 bases, with 13 bases spanning the gap.

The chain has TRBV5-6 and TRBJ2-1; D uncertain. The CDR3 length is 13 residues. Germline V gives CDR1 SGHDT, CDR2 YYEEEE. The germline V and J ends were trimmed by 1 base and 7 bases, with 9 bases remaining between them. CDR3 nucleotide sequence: TGTGCCAGCAGCTTGAGATTTAGTAATGAGCAGTTCTTC. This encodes CASSLRFSNEQFF.

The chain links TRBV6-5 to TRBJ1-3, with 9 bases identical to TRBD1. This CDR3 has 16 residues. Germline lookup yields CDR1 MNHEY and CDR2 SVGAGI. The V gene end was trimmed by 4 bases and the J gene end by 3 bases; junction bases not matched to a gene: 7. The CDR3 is CASSSDRGFGGNTIYF. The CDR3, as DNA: TGTGCCAGCAGTTCGGACAGGGGCTTTGGTGGAAACACCATATATTTT.

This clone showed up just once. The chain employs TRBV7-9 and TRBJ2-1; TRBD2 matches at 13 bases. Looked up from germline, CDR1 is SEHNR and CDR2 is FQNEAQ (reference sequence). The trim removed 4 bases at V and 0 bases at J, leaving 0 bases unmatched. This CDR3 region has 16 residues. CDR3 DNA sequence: TGTGCCAGCAGCTGGACTAGCGGGAGCTCCTACAATGAGCAGTTCTTC. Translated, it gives CASSWTSGSSYNEQFF.

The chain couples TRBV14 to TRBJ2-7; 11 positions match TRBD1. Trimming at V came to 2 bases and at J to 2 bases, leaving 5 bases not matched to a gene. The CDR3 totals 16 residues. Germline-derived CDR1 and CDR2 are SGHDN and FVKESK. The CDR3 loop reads CASSQPTGQGAYEQYF. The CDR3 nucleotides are TGTGCCAGCAGCCAACCTACGGGACAGGGGGCCTACGAGCAGTACTTC.

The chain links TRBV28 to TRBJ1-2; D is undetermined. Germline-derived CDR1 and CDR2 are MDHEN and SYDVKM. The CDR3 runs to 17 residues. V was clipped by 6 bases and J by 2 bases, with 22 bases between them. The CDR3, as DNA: TGTGCCAGCAGCGCATCGGGTGAGGGCAGGCGGAACTATGGCTACACCTTC. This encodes CASSASGEGRRNYGYTF.

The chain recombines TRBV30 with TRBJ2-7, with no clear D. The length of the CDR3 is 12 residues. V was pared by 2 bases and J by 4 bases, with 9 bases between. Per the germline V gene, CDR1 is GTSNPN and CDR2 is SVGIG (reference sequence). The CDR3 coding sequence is TGTGCCTGGAGTTTGCTTACTTACGAGCAGTACTTC. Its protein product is CAWSLLTYEQYF.

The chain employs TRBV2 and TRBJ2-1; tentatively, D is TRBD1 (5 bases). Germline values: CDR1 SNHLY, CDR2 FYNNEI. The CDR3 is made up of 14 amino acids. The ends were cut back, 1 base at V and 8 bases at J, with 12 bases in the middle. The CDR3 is CASSEEGALDEQFF. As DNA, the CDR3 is TGTGCCAGCAGTGAAGAAGGGGCTCTGGATGAGCAGTTCTTC.

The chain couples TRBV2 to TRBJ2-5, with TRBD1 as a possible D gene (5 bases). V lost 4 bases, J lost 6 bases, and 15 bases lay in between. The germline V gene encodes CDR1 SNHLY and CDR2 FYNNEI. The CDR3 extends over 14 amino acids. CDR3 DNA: TGTGCCAGCAGTGTTAGGGGTTACGTGAAGACCCAGTACTTC. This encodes CASSVRGYVKTQYF.

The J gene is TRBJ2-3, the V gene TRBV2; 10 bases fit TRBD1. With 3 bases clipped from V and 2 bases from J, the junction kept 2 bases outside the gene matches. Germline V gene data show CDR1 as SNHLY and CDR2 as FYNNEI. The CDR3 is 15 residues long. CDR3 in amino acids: CASSEDRGVTDTQYF. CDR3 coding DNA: TGTGCCAGCAGTGAGGACAGGGGGGTCACAGATACGCAGTATTTT.